Reported below is one T cell receptor beta chain. Clones were sequenced by immunoSEQ multiplex PCR, and TCRdb holds only the in-frame ones, with some missing. This table has over 150,000 clones, around 84% appearing once. Germline V gene lookup returns CDR1 LNHDA and CDR2 SQIVND (reference sequence). Trimming took 7 bases from V and 0 from J, leaving 19 bases between them. The CDR3 is 17 residues long. This sample is part of a study of blood T cell repertoires in COVID-19. As for the study in general: The study drew acute and convalescent COVID-19 samples from the United States, Italy and Spain. Sample material is recorded as cDNA or gDNA derived from T cells, B-cell-depleted T cells, or PBMCs.

Source material: peripheral blood. The chain combines TRBV19 with TRBJ2-1; D might be TRBD2 (6 bases). The TCR sequence derives from a human donor in a cohort sampled during active COVID-19. In DNA, the CDR3 is TGTGCCAGTATAAGAATATTAGCGGCTACCTCCTACAATGAGCAGTTCTTC. Translated, it gives CASIRILAATSYNEQFF. Complete variable domain (other parts from reference TRBV19 and TRBJ2-1): DGGITQSPKYLFRKEGQNVTLSCEQNLNHDAMYWYRQDPGQGLRLIYYSQIVNDFQKGDIAEGYSVSREKKESFPLTVTSAQKNPTAFYLCASIRILAATSYNEQFFGPGTRLTVL.